This TCR beta chain was documented in a study of cytomegalovirus exposure and HLA in healthy donors. The CDR3 runs 15 residues. Germline lookup yields CDR1 SEHNR and CDR2 FQNEAQ (reference sequence). The ends were cut back, 1 base at V and 7 bases at J, with 14 bases in the middle. Only in-frame clones appear in the TCRdb table, and some are missing; sequencing was by immunoSEQ multiplex PCR. The data show about 140,000 clones, roughly nine tenths seen once. The chain combines TRBV7-9 with TRBJ2-1, with a weak D call TRBD1 (6 bases). This sequence originates from a young man in good health and CMV-seronegative. Input material: PBMCs. As DNA, the CDR3 is TGTGCCAGCAGCTTAGTTTATATGGGGGCTAATGAGCAGTTCTTC. Protein: CASSLVYMGANEQFF.